This is a list of T cell receptor beta chains from one sample in a study of OX40 agonist ivuxolimab in advanced cancers. Assay used: immunoSEQ multiplex PCR; TCRdb lists only in-frame clones, some missing. The table shows fewer than 60,000 clones, with around 80% occurring only once. The material sequenced was CD4+ or CD8+ T cells sorted from blood, taken in a trial of the OX40 agonist ivuxolimab. The receptors originated from an adult with an advanced solid tumor such as melanoma, head and neck, liver or kidney cancer. Both conserved end residues are part of each CDR3. Expanded clones are given a class, and other clones once, few, many or no size at all.

>NA|TRBV7-9
CASSFRGAEAFF
>NA|TRBV5-1
CASSPGTAYEQFF
>NA|TRBV12-5
CASGLVQGFGRMNTEAFF
>few|TRBV2
CASSPKGDEQYF
>few|TRBV7-6
CASSLDRGVQYEQFF
>NA|TRBV5-1
CASSFLSALSTDTQYF
>NA|TRBV5-4
CASSFRTGETQYF
>few|TRBV7-8
CASSLAILTQPQHF
>NA|TRBV9
CASSLRGDEQYF
>NA|TRBV9
CASSVSVHSTDTQYF
>NA|TRBV9
CASSVAGTGAPYEQYF
>few|TRBV14
CASSQELGLANEQFF
>NA|TRBV6-5
CASSYSRDRAAEAFF
>NA|TRBV5-1
CASSNPGGPNEKLFF
>once|TRBV9
CASSKRLGTETYEQYF
>once|TRBV2
CASRTLGQGADRGYTF
>NA|TRBV7-2
CASSRDRVNEQFF
>NA|TRBV7-3
CASSLTSATEAFF
>NA|TRBV7-3
CASSLQGATNEKLFF
>NA|TRBV11-3
CASSPSCEQYF
>NA|TRBV10-3
CATETGGHTEAFF
>NA|TRBV5-5
CASSLVARKQETQYF
>NA|TRBV19
CASGQGLAGQYF
>NA|TRBV6-5
CASSYVGAERNTIYF
>NA|TRBV11-2
CASSLDRALEAFF
>medium-sized|TRBV7-3
CASSLGVGEGEETQYF
>NA|TRBV28
CATPGQGRSDGYTF